This T cell receptor beta chain was recovered during a study of blood T cell repertoires in COVID-19. Germline loops: CDR1 SGHRS, CDR2 YFSETQ. V lost 4 bases to trimming and J lost 7 bases; unmatched junction nucleotides: 10. CDR3 size: 16 residues. Assay: immunoSEQ multiplex PCR; the TCRdb copy retains only in-frame clones and omits some. This sample yields about 250,000 clones, of which 88% are seen a single time; 3% belongs to the top ten. This TCR came from a woman aged 50 to 60 who had recovered from COVID-19. The sample taken for sequencing was PBMCs or T cells enriched from blood (not recorded which). V and J are TRBV5-1 and TRBJ2-2; 10 bases are shared with TRBD1. CDR3 nucleotides: TGCGCCAGCAGCGGCGGGACAGGGGCGCAGGGCGGGGAGCTGTTTTTT. Amino acid sequence: CASSGGTGAQGGELFF.